The TCR beta chain described here comes from a study of control samples from healthy donors and cancer patients. Measured with immunoSEQ multiplex PCR; TCRdb has only the in-frame clones, and not every one. The sample lists over 150,000 clones; 90% were seen once. This clone was seen only once. Within the sample, other DNA sequences also encode this same CDR3. Source material: blood. This clonotype originated in a woman aged 50 to 60 in good health.

CDR3 bases: TGCGCCAGCAGTCTTCGGGGCACTGAAGCTTTCTTT. As protein: CASSLRGTEAFF. V gene TRBV4-3 combines with J gene TRBJ1-1; D remains unclear. This CDR3 has 12 amino acids. Germline V gene data show CDR1 as LGHNA and CDR2 as YSLEER. The V gene lost 6 bases and the J gene lost 4 bases, with 9 bases spanning the gap.